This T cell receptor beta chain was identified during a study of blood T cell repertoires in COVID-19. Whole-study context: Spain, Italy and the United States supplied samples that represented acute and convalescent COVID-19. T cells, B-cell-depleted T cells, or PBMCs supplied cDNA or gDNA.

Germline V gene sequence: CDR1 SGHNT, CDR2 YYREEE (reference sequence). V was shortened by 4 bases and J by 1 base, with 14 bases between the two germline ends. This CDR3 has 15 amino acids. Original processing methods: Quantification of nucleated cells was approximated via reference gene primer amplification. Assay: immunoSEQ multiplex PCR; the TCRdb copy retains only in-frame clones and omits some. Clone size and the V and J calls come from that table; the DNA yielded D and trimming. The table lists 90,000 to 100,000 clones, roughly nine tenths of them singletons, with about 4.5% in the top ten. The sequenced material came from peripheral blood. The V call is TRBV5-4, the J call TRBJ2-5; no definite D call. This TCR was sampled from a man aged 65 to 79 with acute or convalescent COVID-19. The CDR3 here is CASSPSRPGQETQYF. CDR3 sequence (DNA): TGTGCCAGCAGCCCAAGTCGGCCGGGCCAAGAGACCCAGTACTTC.